The 31 T cell receptor beta chains given below trace back to one sample, sequenced in a study of tumor and adjacent non-tumor tissue in lung cancer. No cell sorting was done before RNA was extracted from the tissue. The library came from three nested PCR rounds adapted from ARM-PCR protocols. MiXCR was run by TCRdb on the multiplex PCR reads, yielding one entry per CDR3 protein. The profile shows around 66,000 distinct CDR3 sequences, roughly 72% of them singletons. Sequencing input: lung tumor tissue. Receptor source: a man aged 55 to 70 with non-small cell lung cancer.

V usage is TRBV24-1 and J usage is TRBJ2-3; D possibly corresponds to TRBD2 (5 bases). Per germline, CDR1 KGHDR and CDR2 SFDVKD. V dropped 4 bases and J dropped 2 bases, with 15 bases sitting between them. CDR3 length: 16 amino acids. CDR3 sequence: CATSDAGMLSTDTQYF. DNA for the CDR3: TGTGCCACCAGTGACGCCGGGATGCTCTCCACAGATACGCAGTATTTT.

The chain couples TRBV20-1 to TRBJ2-2, with 8 nucleotides matching TRBD2. With V trimmed by 8 bases and J by 9 bases, 11 bases remained unmatched. The CDR3 is made up of 13 amino acids. Germline loops: CDR1 DFQATT, CDR2 SNEGSKA (reference sequence). The CDR3, as DNA: TGCAGTACTCGTCAAGCGGGAGCCAGGGAGCTGTTTTTT. Translated, it gives CSTRQAGARELFF.

With respect to this clonotype: At one boundary the junction diverges from the germline segment, which might be a read error. The chain is built from TRBV6-5 and TRBJ2-7; 12 positions agree with TRBD2. The germline V gene has CDR1 MNHEY and CDR2 SVGAGI. The CDR3 has 14 amino acids. CDR3 loop: CAGRLGLAGNGQYF. The CDR3, as DNA: TGTGCCGGCAGACTCGGACTAGCGGGAAACGGGCAGTACTTC.

To note about this clonotype: One junction end disagrees with the germline gene, perhaps due to a read error. The chain has TRBV20-1 and TRBJ1-1, with TRBD1 identical over 9 bases. Germline V CDR1 and CDR2: DFQATT, SNEGSKA (reference sequence). The CDR3 has 12 residues. In DNA, the CDR3 is TGTACTGCGCGGGACAGGGACACTGAAGCTTTCTTT. Protein: CTARDRDTEAFF.

On this clonotype itself: A read error may explain this, as a much larger clone is one base away. The chain couples TRBV7-8 to TRBJ2-7; no clear D gene. The CDR3 has 17 amino acids. Germline V gene data show CDR1 as SGHVS and CDR2 as FQNEAQ. The CDR3 reads CASSLLGLAVSSYEKYF. In DNA, the CDR3 is TGTGCCAGCAGCTTATTAGGGTTGGCAGTAAGCTCCTACGAGAAGTACTTC.

Regarding this clonotype: Since the CDR3 does not end with the conserved phenylalanine or tryptophan, this likely comes from a read error. This sequence joins TRBV12-3 or TRBV12-4 and TRBJ1-6; D is unresolved. The CDR3 loop spans 13 amino acids. The CDR3 spells CVSNGQLNSPLHY. CDR3 DNA sequence: TGTGTCAGCAACGGGCAGTTAAATTCACCCCTCCACTAT.

Points on this clonotype: The junction shows a germline mismatch at one end, possibly a read error. The genes are TRBV20-1 and TRBJ2-7; the D gene is possibly TRBD2 (6 bases). The CDR3 length is 13 residues. In germline, CDR1 is DFQATT, CDR2 SNEGSKA (reference sequence). CDR3 sequence: CSGLAENPYEQYF. Here the CDR3 DNA reads TGCAGTGGCTTAGCGGAGAATCCCTACGAGCAATATTTC.

Points on this clonotype: A much larger clone differs from this one at a single base, so this may be a read error. This chain uses TRBV5-5 with TRBJ1-1; 10 nucleotides align to TRBD1. The CDR3 extends over 14 amino acids. Germline CDR1 reads SGHKS; CDR2 reads YYEKEE (reference sequence). The CDR3 bases are TGTGCCAGCAGCGCGACAGGGGGCGGTGCTGAAACTTTCTTT. This gives the protein CASSATGGGAETFF.

In the case of this clonotype: A junction boundary mismatches the germline segment, possibly from a read error. This chain links TRBV5-4 with TRBJ2-1; perhaps TRBD2 as D (6 bases). This CDR3 comprises 14 residues. CDR1 is SGHNT and CDR2 is YYREEE in the germline V gene (reference sequence). The CDR3 bases are TGTGCCAGTAGCTGTAGGGACTGGGGGAATGAGCAGTTCTTC. Amino acid sequence: CASSCRDWGNEQFF.

This clonotype was found many times. V usage is TRBV20-1 and J usage is TRBJ1-1; D is unclear. The germline gives CDR1 DFQATT, CDR2 SNEGSKA (reference sequence). This CDR3 has 13 amino acids. Trimming took 5 bases from V and 6 from J, leaving 16 bases between them. CDR3 sequence: CSAARLIRSEAFF. CDR3 DNA sequence: TGCAGTGCTGCCCGGCTTATAAGATCTGAAGCTTTCTTT.

A remark on this clonotype: The junction differs from germline at one of its ends, possibly a read error. The rearrangement links TRBV6-5 to TRBJ2-7, with 7 bases that match TRBD1. The CDR3 is 14 amino acids. The germline gives CDR1 MNHEY, CDR2 SVGAGI. CDR3: CANSFRDSSYEQYF. CDR3 DNA sequence: TGTGCCAACAGTTTCCGGGACAGCTCCTACGAGCAGTACTTC.

As regards this clonotype: Without the conserved terminal phenylalanine or tryptophan, this CDR3 likely stems from a read error. This rearrangement joins TRBV20-1 to TRBJ2-7; TRBD2 matches at 9 bases. The V segment lost 7 bases and the J segment 3 bases; nucleotides outside the gene matches: 13. Per germline, CDR1 DFQATT and CDR2 SNEGSKA (reference sequence). This CDR3 has 15 amino acids. As DNA, the CDR3 is TGCAGTGATAGGGGGGGGGCTAGCGGGAACTACGAGCAGTACTTA. Translation gives CSDRGGASGNYEQYL.

This clonotype was recorded many times. The chain links TRBV13 to TRBJ2-7; D is perhaps TRBD2 (5 bases). CDR3 length equals 15 residues. Between the trimmed V and J ends, which lost 6 bases and 5 bases, there was a span of 20 bases. Germline lookup yields CDR1 PRHDT and CDR2 FYEKMQ (reference sequence). The CDR3 DNA sequence: TGTGCCAGCAGTACGATAGCGATGCGCCCCGACGAGCAGTACTTC. This sequence encodes CASSTIAMRPDEQYF.

With respect to this clonotype: This likely comes from a read error, as the CDR3 has no conserved phenylalanine or tryptophan at its end. This sequence joins TRBV29-1 and TRBJ2-2; perhaps TRBD2 as D (5 bases). The germline CDR1 and CDR2 sequences are SQVTM and ANQGSEA. There are 13 residues in the CDR3. The CDR3 loop is CNVSGLNTGELFL. The CDR3 nucleotides are TGCAACGTTTCGGGGTTGAACACCGGGGAGCTGTTTTTG.

This clonotype has more than one count but fewer than ten. V and J are TRBV29-1 and TRBJ2-5; no clear D gene. The V end lost 3 bases, the J end lost 0 bases, and 11 bases lay between the germline ends. In germline, CDR1 is SQVTM, CDR2 ANQGSEA. This CDR3 comprises 14 residues. Written as DNA, the CDR3 is TGCAGCGTTGATGATAGGGCGTACCAAGAGACCCAGTACTTC. Protein: CSVDDRAYQETQYF. The whole variable domain, remainder taken from reference TRBV29-1 and TRBJ2-5, is SAVISQKPSRDICQRGTSLTIQCQVDSQVTMMFWYRQQPGQSLTLIATANQGSEATYESGFVIDKFPISRPNLTFSTLTVSNMSPEDSSIYLCSVDDRAYQETQYFGPGTRLLVL.

As regards this clonotype: Germline is not matched at one junction end, which may reflect a read error. The chain employs TRBV28 and TRBJ2-3; weak D call: TRBD1 (6 bases). Per germline, CDR1 MDHEN and CDR2 SYDVKM. The CDR3 runs to 19 residues. CDR3 nucleotides: TGTGCCAGCAGTTTATTCGCCGGAGGTAGGGGGTTTAACACAGATACACAGTATTTT. Protein sequence: CASSLFAGGRGFNTDTQYF.

With respect to this clonotype: The junction shows a germline mismatch at one end, possibly a read error. V and J are TRBV6-5 and TRBJ2-2; D is perhaps TRBD2 (5 bases). The CDR3 totals 17 residues. The germline CDR1 and CDR2 sequences are MNHEY and SVGAGI. The CDR3 sequence is CASSPSAAATNTGEPFF. The DNA of the CDR3 is TGTGCCAGCAGTCCATCGGCGGCAGCGACGAACACCGGGGAGCCGTTTTTT.

Comments on this clonotype: Because it lacks the conserved phenylalanine or tryptophan at the end, this CDR3 is likely a read error. The V gene is TRBV6-5, the J gene TRBJ2-7; D unresolved. V lost 2 bases, J lost 4 bases, and 15 bases lay in between. The length of the CDR3 is 15 residues. CDR1 is MNHEY, CDR2 SVGAGI, per germline. The CDR3 DNA is TGTGCCAGCAGTTACAGGGCTGGGCAGGTTTACGAGCAGTACATC. Its translation is CASSYRAGQVYEQYI.

The table lists this clonotype with a count of one. Because it lacks the conserved phenylalanine or tryptophan at the end, this CDR3 is likely a read error. J is TRBJ2-7 and V is TRBV6-5; D gene ambiguous. There are 11 residues in the CDR3. V lost 5 bases, J lost 3 bases, and 5 bases lay in between. Germline V gene lookup returns CDR1 MNHEY and CDR2 SVGAGI. Here the CDR3 reads CASSPHYEQYS. The CDR3 DNA sequence: TGTGCCAGCAGTCCGCACTACGAGCAGTACTCA.

This clonotype was counted between two and nine times. This chain links TRBV11-1 with TRBJ2-6; D is perhaps TRBD1 (5 bases). The V gene's germline CDR1 is SGHAT and CDR2 FQDESV (reference sequence). Trimming pared 1 base from V and 12 bases from J, leaving 10 bases between. The CDR3 totals 13 residues. The CDR3 reads CASSLETGAVLTF. CDR3 bases: TGTGCCAGCAGCTTAGAGACTGGGGCCGTCCTGACTTTC.

This clonotype has only a few counts. The junction departs from germline at one end; a sequencing error may be responsible. The rearrangement links TRBV11-1 to TRBJ2-7, with TRBD2 as a possible D gene (6 bases). Germline assignment: CDR1 SGHAT and CDR2 FQDESV (reference sequence). The CDR3 totals 13 residues. Here the CDR3 reads CASSPGRGYEQYF. CDR3 DNA sequence: TGTGCCAGCAGTCCCGGGAGAGGCTACGAGCAGTATTTC.

Comments on this clonotype: This sequence may be a read error, since a much larger clone differs from it by one base. J is TRBJ2-3 and V is TRBV11-3; D remains ambiguous. The CDR3 is 13 amino acids. Germline assignment: CDR1 SGHNT and CDR2 YENEEA. CDR3 protein: CASNLVPQDKQYF. The CDR3 nucleotides are TGTGCAAGCAACTTAGTCCCCCAAGATAAGCAGTATTTT.

To note about this clonotype: At one end the junction does not follow the germline gene, possibly because of a read error. The chain has TRBV6-5 and TRBJ1-1; a possible D gene is TRBD1 (6 bases). CDR3 length: 15 residues. The germline gives CDR1 MNHEY, CDR2 SVGAGI. CDR3 sequence (DNA): TGTGTCAGCAGTTACTCCCGCAGGGGTGGGACTGAAGCATTCTTT. This translates into CVSSYSRRGGTEAFF.

Here the CDR3 reads CAINVGVAAEQFF. The CDR3 DNA follows: TGTGCCATCAATGTGGGAGTGGCGGCTGAGCAGTTCTTC. The chain uses TRBV10-3 and TRBJ2-1, with a possible D match to TRBD2 (5 bases). CDR1 and CDR2 (germline): ENHRY, SYGVKD. The CDR3 is made up of 13 amino acids. V lost 7 bases and J 9 bases, leaving 16 bases between the germline ends.

This clonotype was detected once. One end of the junction is discordant with germline, which a read error may explain. The chain links TRBV5-1 to TRBJ2-3, with TRBD2 matching over 7 bases. Germline loops: CDR1 SGHRS, CDR2 YFSETQ. This CDR3 contains 14 residues. Here the CDR3 reads CASRLGGRDDRQYF. CDR3 sequence (DNA): TGCGCCAGCAGATTAGGCGGGAGAGACGATAGGCAGTATTTT.

For this clonotype: One junction end disagrees with the germline gene, perhaps due to a read error. The chain employs TRBV6-1 and TRBJ1-5; D uncertain. CDR3 size: 16 residues. Germline V lookup: CDR1 MNHNS, CDR2 SASEGT. The CDR3 DNA reads TGTGCCAACAGTCCCCCCATGTTCAATAGAAATCAGCCCCAGCATTTT. Protein product: CANSPPMFNRNQPQHF.

Points on this clonotype: This clone may be a read error of a much larger clone one base away. CDR3 nucleotide sequence: TGTGACAGCAACCCTACGACAGGGGACCAGCCCCAGCATTTT. As protein: CDSNPTTGDQPQHF. V usage is TRBV7-8 and J usage is TRBJ1-5, with 8 bases fitting TRBD1. The germline V gene has CDR1 SGHVS and CDR2 FQNEAQ. The CDR3 is 14 residues long.

Points on this clonotype: The final CDR3 position lacks the conserved phenylalanine or tryptophan, pointing to a likely read error. The chain joins TRBV20-1 to TRBJ2-3; D unresolved. Judging by the DNA end, TRBJ1-5 fits better; the J call may be wrong. Per germline, CDR1 DFQATT and CDR2 SNEGSKA (reference sequence). The CDR3 runs to 11 residues. The CDR3 spells CSASMLDTQHS. DNA of the CDR3: TGCAGTGCTTCGATGCTAGATACGCAGCATTCT.

Details on this clonotype: The junction differs from germline at one of its ends, possibly a read error. V usage is TRBV6-1 and J usage is TRBJ2-7; D is possibly TRBD2 (6 bases). CDR1 MNHNS and CDR2 SASEGT come from the germline V gene. This CDR3 contains 16 residues. CDR3 nucleotides: TGTGCCAGCAGTGAAAGCAATAGCGGCGCATCCTACGAACAGTACTTC. The encoded protein is CASSESNSGASYEQYF.

V gene TRBV20-1 combines with J gene TRBJ2-7, with D possibly matching TRBD1 (6 bases). The CDR3 contains 12 residues. The V gene's germline CDR1 is DFQATT and CDR2 SNEGSKA (reference sequence). For the CDR3, the DNA is TGCAGAGCGAAGGACAGACTCGACGAGCAGTACTTC. As protein: CRAKDRLDEQYF.

Regarding this clonotype: The missing conserved phenylalanine or tryptophan at the end of this CDR3 makes a read error likely. The chain is built from TRBV20-1 and TRBJ2-2, with 8 bases fitting TRBD2. The V gene's germline CDR1 is DFQATT and CDR2 SNEGSKA (reference sequence). CDR3 length equals 16 residues. The CDR3 protein is CSATLAGRPETEELFL. The CDR3 coding sequence is TGCAGTGCTACTTTAGCGGGAAGGCCGGAGACCGAGGAGCTGTTTTTG.